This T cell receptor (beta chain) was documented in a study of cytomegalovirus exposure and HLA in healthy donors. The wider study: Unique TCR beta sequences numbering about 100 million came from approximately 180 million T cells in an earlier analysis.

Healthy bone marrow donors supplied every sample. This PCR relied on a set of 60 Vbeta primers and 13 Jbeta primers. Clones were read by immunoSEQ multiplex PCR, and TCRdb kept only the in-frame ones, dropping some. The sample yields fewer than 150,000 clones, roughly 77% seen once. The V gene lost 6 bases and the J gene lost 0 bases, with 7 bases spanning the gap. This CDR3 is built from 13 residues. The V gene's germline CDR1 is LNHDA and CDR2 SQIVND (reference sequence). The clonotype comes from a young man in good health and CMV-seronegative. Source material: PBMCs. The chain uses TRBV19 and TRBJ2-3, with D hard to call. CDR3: CASSKLSTDTQYF. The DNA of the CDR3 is TGTGCCAGTAGCAAACTAAGCACAGATACGCAGTATTTT.